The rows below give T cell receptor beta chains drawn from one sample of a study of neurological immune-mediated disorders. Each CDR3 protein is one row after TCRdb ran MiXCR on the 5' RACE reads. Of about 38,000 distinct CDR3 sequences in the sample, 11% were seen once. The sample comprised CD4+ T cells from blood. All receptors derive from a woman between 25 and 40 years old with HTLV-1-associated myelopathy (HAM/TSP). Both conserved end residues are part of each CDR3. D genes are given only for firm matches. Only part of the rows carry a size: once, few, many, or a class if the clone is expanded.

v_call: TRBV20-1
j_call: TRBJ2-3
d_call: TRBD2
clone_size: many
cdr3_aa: CSARSWRGATDTQYF
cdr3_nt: TGCAGTGCTCGGTCGTGGCGGGGGGCCACAGATACGCAGTATTTT

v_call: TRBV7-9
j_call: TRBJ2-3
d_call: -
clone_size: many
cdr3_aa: CASSQTGTRTDTQYF
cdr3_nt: TGTGCCAGCAGCCAAACAGGAACCCGCACAGATACGCAGTATTTT

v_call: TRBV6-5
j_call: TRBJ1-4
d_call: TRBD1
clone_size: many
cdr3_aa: CASSDRGPNEKLFF
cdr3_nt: TGTGCCAGCAGCGACAGGGGTCCTAATGAAAAACTGTTTTTT

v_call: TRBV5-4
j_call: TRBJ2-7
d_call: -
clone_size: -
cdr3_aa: CASSASHVDEQYF
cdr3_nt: TGTGCCAGTAGCGCGTCACATGTGGACGAGCAGTACTTC

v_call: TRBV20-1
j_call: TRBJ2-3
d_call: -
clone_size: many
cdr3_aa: CSARGILAYTDTQYF
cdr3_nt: TGCAGTGCTAGAGGGATACTAGCCTACACAGATACGCAGTATTTT

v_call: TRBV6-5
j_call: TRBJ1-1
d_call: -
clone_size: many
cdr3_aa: CASSYSQNTEAFF
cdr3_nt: TGTGCCAGCAGTTACTCGCAGAACACTGAAGCTTTCTTT

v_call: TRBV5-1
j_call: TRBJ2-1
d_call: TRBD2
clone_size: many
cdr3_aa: CASSRGSSGGDEQFF
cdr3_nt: TGCGCCAGCAGCCGCGGTAGTAGCGGGGGCGATGAGCAGTTCTTC

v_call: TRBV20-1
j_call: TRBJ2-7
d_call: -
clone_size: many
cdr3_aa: CSGGRGLYEQYF
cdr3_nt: TGCAGTGGAGGCCGGGGGCTCTACGAGCAGTACTTC

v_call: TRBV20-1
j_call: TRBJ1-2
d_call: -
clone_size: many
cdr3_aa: CSARGRGDTF
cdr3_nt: TGCAGTGCTAGAGGGCGCGGGGACACCTTC

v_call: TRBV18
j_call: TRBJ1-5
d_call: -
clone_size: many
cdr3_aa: CASSPSFGNQPQHF
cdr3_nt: TGTGCCAGCTCACCGAGCTTCGGCAATCAGCCCCAGCATTTT

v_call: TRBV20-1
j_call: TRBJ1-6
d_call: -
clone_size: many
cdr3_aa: CSARDFSTLGSPLHF
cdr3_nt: TGCAGTGCTAGAGACTTTAGTACACTTGGGTCACCCCTCCACTTT

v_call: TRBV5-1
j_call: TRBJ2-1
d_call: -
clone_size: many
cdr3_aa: CASRLESSYNEQFF
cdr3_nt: TGCGCCAGCAGACTCGAAAGCTCCTACAATGAGCAGTTCTTC

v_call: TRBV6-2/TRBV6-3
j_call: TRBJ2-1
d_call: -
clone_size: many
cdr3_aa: CASTKRSSYNEQFF
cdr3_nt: TGTGCCAGCACGAAACGGAGCTCCTACAATGAGCAGTTCTTC

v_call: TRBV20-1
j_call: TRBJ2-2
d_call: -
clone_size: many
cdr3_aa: CSAPVLTDSGELFF
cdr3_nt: TGCAGTGCCCCGGTCCTGACAGACTCCGGGGAGCTGTTTTTT

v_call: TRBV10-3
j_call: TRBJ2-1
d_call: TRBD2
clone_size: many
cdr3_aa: CAISDSGGPRNEQFF
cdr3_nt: TGTGCCATCAGTGACTCGGGGGGGCCTAGGAATGAGCAGTTCTTC

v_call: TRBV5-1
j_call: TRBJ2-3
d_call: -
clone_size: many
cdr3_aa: CASSLEGGTDTQYF
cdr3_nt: TGCGCCAGCAGCTTGGAGGGGGGCACAGATACGCAGTATTTT

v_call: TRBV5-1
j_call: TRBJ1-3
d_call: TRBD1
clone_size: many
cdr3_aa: CASSSTTGGNTIYF
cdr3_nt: TGCGCCAGCAGTTCCACGACAGGGGGAAACACCATATATTTT

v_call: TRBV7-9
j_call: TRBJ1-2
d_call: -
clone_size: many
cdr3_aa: CASSHSYGYTF
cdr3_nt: TGTGCCAGCAGCCACAGCTATGGCTACACCTTC

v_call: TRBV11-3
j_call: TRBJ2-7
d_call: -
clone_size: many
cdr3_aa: CASSLVGGNYEQYF
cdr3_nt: TGTGCCAGCAGCTTAGTCGGCGGAAACTACGAGCAGTACTTC

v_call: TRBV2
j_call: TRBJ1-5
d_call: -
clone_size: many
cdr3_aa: CASTQGWANQPQHF
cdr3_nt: TGTGCCAGCACTCAGGGGTGGGCAAATCAGCCCCAGCATTTT

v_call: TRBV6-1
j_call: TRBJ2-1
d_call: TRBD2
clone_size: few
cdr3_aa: CASSIAGEYNEQFF
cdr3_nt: TGTGCCAGCAGCATAGCGGGGGAATACAATGAGCAGTTCTTC

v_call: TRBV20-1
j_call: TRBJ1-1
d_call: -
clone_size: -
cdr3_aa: CSAKGNPPEAFF
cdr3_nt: TGCAGTGCAAAAGGGAACCCCCCTGAAGCTTTCTTT

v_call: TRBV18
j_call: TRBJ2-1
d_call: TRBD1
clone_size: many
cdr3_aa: CASSLFDGQGFNEQFF
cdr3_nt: TGTGCCAGCTCACTATTCGACGGACAGGGGTTCAATGAGCAGTTCTTC

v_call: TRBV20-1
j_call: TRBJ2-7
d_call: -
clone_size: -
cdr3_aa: CSALIQGLYGDSSYEQCF
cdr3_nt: TGCAGTGCTTTAATACAGGGTCTTTACGGGGATTCCTCCTACGAGCAGTGCTTC

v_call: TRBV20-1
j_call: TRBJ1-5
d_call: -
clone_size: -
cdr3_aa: CSARRRPGQPQHF
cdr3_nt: TGCAGTGCTAGAAGGAGGCCAGGGCAGCCCCAGCATTTT

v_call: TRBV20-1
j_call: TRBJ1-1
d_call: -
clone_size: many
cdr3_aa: CSARGVDPTTEAFF
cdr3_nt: TGCAGTGCTAGGGGGGTTGACCCGACCACTGAAGCTTTCTTT

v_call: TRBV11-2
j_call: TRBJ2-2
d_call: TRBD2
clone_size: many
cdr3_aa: CASSALLTSSGELFF
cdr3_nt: TGTGCCAGCAGCGCCCTTTTGACTAGCTCCGGGGAGCTGTTTTTT

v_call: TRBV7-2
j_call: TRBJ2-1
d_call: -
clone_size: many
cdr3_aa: CASSHPGRFRGEQFF
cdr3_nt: TGTGCCAGCAGCCACCCGGGGAGGTTCCGGGGTGAGCAGTTCTTC

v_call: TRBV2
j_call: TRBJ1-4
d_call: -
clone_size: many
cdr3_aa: CASSVLHNRDTTNEKLFF
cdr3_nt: TGTGCCAGCAGTGTTCTTCATAACAGGGATACAACTAATGAAAAACTGTTTTTT

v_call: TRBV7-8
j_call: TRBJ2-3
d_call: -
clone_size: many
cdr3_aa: CASSLPPDTQYF
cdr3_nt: TGTGCCAGCAGCTTACCCCCAGATACGCAGTATTTT

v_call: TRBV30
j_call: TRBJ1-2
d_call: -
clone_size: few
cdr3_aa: CAWSVGSGYTF
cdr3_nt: TGTGCCTGGAGTGTAGGGTCTGGCTACACCTTC

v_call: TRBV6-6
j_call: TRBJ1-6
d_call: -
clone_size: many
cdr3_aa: CASSPRSGSDSPLHF
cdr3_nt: TGTGCCAGCAGTCCAAGGTCGGGGTCGGATTCACCCCTCCACTTT

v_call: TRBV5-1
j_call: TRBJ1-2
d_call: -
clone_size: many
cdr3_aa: CASTNLLDGYTF
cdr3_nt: TGCGCCAGCACCAATCTTCTCGATGGCTACACCTTC

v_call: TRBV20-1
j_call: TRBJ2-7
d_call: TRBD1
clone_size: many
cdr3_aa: CSATSPSGQGREEQYF
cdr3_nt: TGCAGTGCTACTTCTCCGTCGGGACAGGGAAGGGAGGAGCAGTACTTC

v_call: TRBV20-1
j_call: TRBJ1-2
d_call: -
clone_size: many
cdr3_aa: CSAPVRGAGNYGYTF
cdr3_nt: TGCAGTGCTCCAGTTCGGGGGGCTGGTAACTATGGCTACACCTTC

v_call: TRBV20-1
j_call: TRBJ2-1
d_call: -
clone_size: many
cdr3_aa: CSAIPPGDYNEQFF
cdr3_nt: TGCAGTGCTATACCCCCGGGGGATTACAATGAGCAGTTCTTC

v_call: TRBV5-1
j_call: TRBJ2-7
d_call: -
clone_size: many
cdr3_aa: CASSLKAVGTAAYEQYF
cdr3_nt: TGCGCCAGCAGCCTGAAAGCTGTCGGGACGGCAGCCTACGAGCAGTACTTC

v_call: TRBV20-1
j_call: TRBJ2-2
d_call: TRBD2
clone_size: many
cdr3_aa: CSARSAGGPGGELFF
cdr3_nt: TGCAGTGCTAGATCAGCGGGGGGGCCGGGCGGGGAGCTGTTTTTT

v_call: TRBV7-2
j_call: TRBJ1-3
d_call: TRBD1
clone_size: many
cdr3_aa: CASSQRQGSGNTIYF
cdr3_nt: TGTGCCAGCAGCCAGAGACAGGGGTCTGGAAACACCATATATTTT

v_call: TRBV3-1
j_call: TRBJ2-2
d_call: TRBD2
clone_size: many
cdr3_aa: CASRKIGLAGVTGELFF
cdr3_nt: TGTGCCAGCAGAAAAATCGGACTAGCGGGGGTCACCGGGGAGCTGTTTTTT

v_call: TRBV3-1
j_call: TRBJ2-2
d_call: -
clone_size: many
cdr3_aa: CAAGRETGELFF
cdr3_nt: TGTGCAGCAGGGCGGGAAACCGGGGAGCTGTTTTTT

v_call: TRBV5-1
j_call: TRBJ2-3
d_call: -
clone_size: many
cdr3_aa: CASTPVTGSTDTQYF
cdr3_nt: TGCGCCAGCACTCCTGTAACAGGAAGCACAGATACGCAGTATTTT

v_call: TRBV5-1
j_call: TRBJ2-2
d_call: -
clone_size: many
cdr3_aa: CASSLPGAAGELFF
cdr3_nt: TGCGCCAGCAGCTTGCCGGGGGCGGCCGGGGAGCTGTTTTTT

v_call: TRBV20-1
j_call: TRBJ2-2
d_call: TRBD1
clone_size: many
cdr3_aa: CSARGNNRGTGELFF
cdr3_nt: TGCAGTGCTAGAGGGAACAACAGGGGCACCGGGGAGCTGTTTTTT

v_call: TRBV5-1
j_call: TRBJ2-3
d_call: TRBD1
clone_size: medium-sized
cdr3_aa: CASSPMTGVDTQYF
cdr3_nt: TGCGCCAGCAGCCCCATGACAGGGGTGGATACGCAGTATTTT

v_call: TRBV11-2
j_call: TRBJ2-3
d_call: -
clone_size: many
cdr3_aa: CASSLVTDTQYF
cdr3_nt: TGTGCCAGCAGCTTAGTAACAGATACGCAGTATTTT

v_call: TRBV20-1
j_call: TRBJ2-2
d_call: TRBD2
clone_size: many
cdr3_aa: CSAGRGAGVGELFF
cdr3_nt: TGCAGTGCTGGGCGGGGGGCCGGGGTCGGGGAGCTGTTTTTT

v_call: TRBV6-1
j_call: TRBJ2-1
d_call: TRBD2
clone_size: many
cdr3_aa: CASRKTSGGPAYNEQFF
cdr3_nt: TGTGCCAGCAGAAAAACTAGCGGCGGACCCGCCTACAATGAGCAGTTCTTC

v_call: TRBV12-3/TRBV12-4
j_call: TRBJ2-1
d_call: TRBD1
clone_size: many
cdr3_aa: CASSLWGQGQYNEQFF
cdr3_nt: TGTGCCAGCAGTTTATGGGGACAGGGGCAGTACAATGAGCAGTTCTTC

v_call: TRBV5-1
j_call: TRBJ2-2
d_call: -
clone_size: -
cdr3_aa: CASSTPGNTGELFF
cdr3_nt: TGCGCCAGCAGCACGCCGGGGAACACCGGGGAGCTGTTTTTT

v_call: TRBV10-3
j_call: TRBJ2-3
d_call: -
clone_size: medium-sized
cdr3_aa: CAITGQASPDTQYF
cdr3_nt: TGTGCCATCACTGGACAAGCATCCCCAGATACGCAGTATTTT

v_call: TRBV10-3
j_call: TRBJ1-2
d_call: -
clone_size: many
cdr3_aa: CAISETGFYGYTF
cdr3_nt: TGTGCCATCAGTGAAACAGGGTTCTATGGCTACACCTTC

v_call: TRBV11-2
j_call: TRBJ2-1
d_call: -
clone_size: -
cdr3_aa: CASSFYICSAMTGPKSGEQFF
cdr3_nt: -